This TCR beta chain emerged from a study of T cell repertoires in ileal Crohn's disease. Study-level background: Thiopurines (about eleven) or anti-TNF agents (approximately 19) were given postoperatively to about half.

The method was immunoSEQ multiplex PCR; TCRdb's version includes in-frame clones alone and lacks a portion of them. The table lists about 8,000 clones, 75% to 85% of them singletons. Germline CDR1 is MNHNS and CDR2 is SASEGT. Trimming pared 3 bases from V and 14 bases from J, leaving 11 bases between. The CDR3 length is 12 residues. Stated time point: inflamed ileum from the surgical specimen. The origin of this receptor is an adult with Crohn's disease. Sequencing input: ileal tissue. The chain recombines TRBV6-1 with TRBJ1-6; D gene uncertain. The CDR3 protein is CASSEVDGALHF. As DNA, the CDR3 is TGTGCCAGCAGTGAGGTGGACGGGGCCCTCCACTTT.